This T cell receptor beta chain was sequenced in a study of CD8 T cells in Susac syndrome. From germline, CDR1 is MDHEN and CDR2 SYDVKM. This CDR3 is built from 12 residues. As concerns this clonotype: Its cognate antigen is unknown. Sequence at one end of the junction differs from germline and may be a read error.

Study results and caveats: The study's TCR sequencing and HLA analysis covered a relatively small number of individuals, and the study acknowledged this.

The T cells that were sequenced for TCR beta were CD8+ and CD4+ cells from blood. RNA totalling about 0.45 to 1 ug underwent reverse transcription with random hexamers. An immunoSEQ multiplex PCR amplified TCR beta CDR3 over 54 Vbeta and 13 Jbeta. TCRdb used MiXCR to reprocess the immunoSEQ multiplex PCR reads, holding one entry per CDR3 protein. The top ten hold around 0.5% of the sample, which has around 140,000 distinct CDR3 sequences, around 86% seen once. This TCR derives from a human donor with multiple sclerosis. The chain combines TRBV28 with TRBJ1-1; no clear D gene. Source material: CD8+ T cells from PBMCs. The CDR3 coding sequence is TGTGCCAGCATGAGCGGGAGTACTGAAGCTCTCTTT. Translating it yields CASMSGSTEALF.